The 17 T cell receptor beta chains presented below share a single source sample, sequenced in a study of control samples from healthy donors and cancer patients. TCRdb's copy holds only in-frame clones and misses some; the assay was immunoSEQ multiplex PCR. The top ten hold 30% to 50% of the sample, which has about 120,000 clones, around 89% seen once. What was sequenced was blood. Receptor source: a middle-aged man in good health.

This sequence joins TRBV5-1 and TRBJ2-1, with D possibly TRBD2 on 6 matching bases. Trimming left V 4 bases short and J 2 bases short, with 13 bases between. The germline V gene has CDR1 SGHRS and CDR2 YFSETQ. There are 15 residues in the CDR3. The CDR3 protein is CASSQGEEAYNEQFF. The CDR3 DNA reads as TGCGCCAGCAGCCAAGGGGAGGAGGCCTACAATGAGCAGTTCTTC.

At least ten counts were recorded for this clone. The chain couples TRBV21-1 to TRBJ1-1; TRBD1 is taken as the D call from the table, unchecked against the DNA. TRBV21-1 is a pseudogene segment. The CDR3 has 16 residues. CDR3 nucleotides: TGTGCCAGCACCTACCGGGACACACCCACGAACACTGAAGCTTTCTTT. Its translation is CASTYRDTPTNTEAFF.

The chain links TRBV12-5 to TRBJ2-3; no clear D gene. The germline CDR1 and CDR2 sequences are LGHNT and FRNRAP. This CDR3 has 12 amino acids. V was shortened by 2 bases and J by 5 bases, with 5 bases between the two germline ends. The CDR3, as DNA: TGTGCTAGTGGTTTGAGAGGAGATACGCAGTATTTT. This sequence encodes CASGLRGDTQYF.

This chain links TRBV27 with TRBJ1-1; D not certain. This CDR3 contains 15 residues. Germline V CDR1 and CDR2: MNHEY, SMNVEV (reference sequence). The V and J ends lost 5 bases and 0 bases respectively, with 13 bases between them. CDR3 sequence (DNA): TGTGCCAGCAGTCCTGGGAGGTCCTTGAACACTGAAGCTTTCTTT. This translates into CASSPGRSLNTEAFF.

This chain links TRBV27 with TRBJ1-5, with TRBD1 as a possible D gene (6 bases). The CDR3 is made up of 16 amino acids. Germline lookup yields CDR1 MNHEY and CDR2 SMNVEV (reference sequence). The ends were cut back, 2 bases at V and 0 bases at J, with 11 bases in the middle. CDR3 amino acids: CASSLQGRVSNQPQHF. The CDR3 nucleotides are TGTGCCAGCAGTTTACAGGGGAGGGTTAGCAATCAGCCCCAGCATTTT.

CDR3: CASSSQAFSETQYF. CDR3 bases: TGTGCCAGCAGTTCTCAGGCCTTCTCGGAGACCCAGTACTTC. The gene calls are TRBV6-5 and TRBJ2-5; no firm D call. V was clipped by 4 bases and J by 5 bases, with 14 bases between them. Germline V lookup: CDR1 MNHEY, CDR2 SVGAGI. The CDR3 length is 14 residues.

This rearrangement joins TRBV4-3 to TRBJ2-7, with TRBD2 identical over 12 bases. With V trimmed by 11 bases and J by 2 bases, 7 bases remained unmatched. The CDR3 consists of 14 residues. The germline gives CDR1 LGHNA, CDR2 YSLEER. DNA of the CDR3: TGCGCCTCATCACGGACTAGCGGGGCCTACGAGCAGTACTTC. It is translated as CASSRTSGAYEQYF.

This sequence joins TRBV6-1 and TRBJ1-4, with 12 bases identical to TRBD1. Trimming at V came to 3 bases and at J to 7 bases, leaving 6 bases not matched to a gene. The CDR3 is 16 amino acids. Germline lookup yields CDR1 MNHNS and CDR2 SASEGT. The CDR3 DNA reads TGTGCCAGCAGTGACCGGGACAGGGGGCTAGCTGAAAAACTGTTTTTT. Translated, it gives CASSDRDRGLAEKLFF.

This clone was picked up one time. Its ends do not fully match the called genes, so a read error is possible. In the same sample, other DNA sequences code for this CDR3. This rearrangement joins TRBV14 to TRBJ2-5, with 7 nucleotides matching TRBD1. There are 16 residues in the CDR3. Germline lookup yields CDR1 SGHDN and CDR2 FVKESK. The CDR3 loop reads CASSQDLVTGEETQYF. CDR3 bases: TGCGCCAGCAGCCAAGATTTAGTCACAGGGGAAGAGACCCAGTACTTC.

The chain couples TRBV11-2 to TRBJ1-2, with 8 bases that match TRBD1. The V gene's germline CDR1 is SGHAT and CDR2 FQNNGV. J gave up 0 bases and V 1 base, and 1 base lay outside the gene matches. This CDR3 region has 15 residues. CDR3 in DNA: TGTGCCAGCAGCTTAGGACAGGGGCCTAACTATGGCTACACCTTC. Protein sequence: CASSLGQGPNYGYTF. Variable domain in full (rest from reference TRBV11-2 and TRBJ1-2): EAGVAQSPRYKIIEKRQSVAFWCNPISGHATLYWYQQILGQGPKLLIQFQNNGVVDDSQLPKDRFSAERLKGVDSTLKIQPAKLEDSAVYLCASSLGQGPNYGYTFGSGTRLTVV.

The chain recombines TRBV5-4 with TRBJ2-7, with TRBD1 matching over 9 bases. Germline V gives CDR1 SGHNT, CDR2 YYREEE (reference sequence). The CDR3 extends over 13 amino acids. V lost 4 bases, J lost 3 bases, and 2 bases stayed unmatched. The CDR3: CASSKTGGYEQYF. CDR3 DNA sequence: TGTGCCAGCAGCAAGACAGGGGGCTACGAGCAGTACTTC.

The chain combines TRBV9 with TRBJ2-7; tentatively, D is TRBD2 (6 bases). The CDR3 has 15 residues. CDR1 SGDLS and CDR2 YYNGEE come from the germline V gene. Trimming stripped 4 bases from V and 3 bases from J, with 17 bases between. CDR3 sequence: CASSNPGRGFYEQYF. CDR3 DNA: TGTGCCAGCAGCAACCCTGGGCGGGGCTTCTACGAGCAGTACTTC.

V gene TRBV2 combines with J gene TRBJ2-7, with 8 bases that match TRBD2. The CDR3 is 14 amino acids. The J segment lost 1 base and the V segment lost 11 bases, leaving 10 bases of the junction unmatched. Germline V gene sequence: CDR1 SNHLY, CDR2 FYNNEI. The CDR3 protein is CALGLAEGSYEQYF. In nucleotides, the CDR3 is TGTGCCCTAGGACTAGCTGAGGGTTCCTACGAGCAGTACTTC.

This sequence joins TRBV9 and TRBJ2-7; a possible D gene is TRBD2 (5 bases). Germline lookup yields CDR1 SGDLS and CDR2 YYNGEE. With 3 bases removed from V and 0 bases from J, the gap between germline ends came to 10 bases. The CDR3 has 14 amino acids. CDR3 in DNA: TGTGCCAGCAGCGCGGACGGAGGCTCCTACGAGCAGTACTTC. Amino acids: CASSADGGSYEQYF.

The CDR3 sequence: CASSFSGQGYEKLFF. CDR3 sequence (DNA): TGCGCCAGCAGCTTTTCCGGACAGGGATATGAAAAACTGTTTTTT. The chain joins TRBV5-1 to TRBJ1-4; 8 nucleotides match TRBD1. Germline loops: CDR1 SGHRS, CDR2 YFSETQ. The CDR3 is 15 residues long. Trimming cost V 2 bases and J 6 bases; bases outside gene matches: 6. The whole variable domain, filled in from reference TRBV5-1 and TRBJ1-4, reads KAGVTQTPRYLIKTRGQQVTLSCSPISGHRSVSWYQQTPGQGLQFLFEYFSETQRNKGNFPGRFSGRQFSNSRSEMNVSTLELGDSALYLCASSFSGQGYEKLFFGSGTQLSVL.

The chain has TRBV7-2 and TRBJ2-7; TRBD2 is a possible D gene (5 bases). CDR1 is SGHTA, CDR2 FQGNSA, per germline. The CDR3 is made up of 13 amino acids. Trimming took off 2 bases at V and 5 bases at J, with 10 bases between the two ends. CDR3 sequence reads: CASSLPGLNEQYF. DNA of the CDR3: TGTGCCAGCAGCTTACCAGGACTGAACGAGCAGTACTTC.

The rearrangement uses TRBV4-1 and TRBJ1-4, with D hard to call. In germline, CDR1 is MGHRA, CDR2 YSYEKL. The CDR3 runs 15 residues. Trimming took off 2 bases at V and 5 bases at J, with 12 bases between the two ends. The CDR3 reads CASSQLPVLNEKLFF. The CDR3 coding sequence is TGCGCCAGCAGCCAACTACCGGTTTTGAATGAAAAACTGTTTTTT.